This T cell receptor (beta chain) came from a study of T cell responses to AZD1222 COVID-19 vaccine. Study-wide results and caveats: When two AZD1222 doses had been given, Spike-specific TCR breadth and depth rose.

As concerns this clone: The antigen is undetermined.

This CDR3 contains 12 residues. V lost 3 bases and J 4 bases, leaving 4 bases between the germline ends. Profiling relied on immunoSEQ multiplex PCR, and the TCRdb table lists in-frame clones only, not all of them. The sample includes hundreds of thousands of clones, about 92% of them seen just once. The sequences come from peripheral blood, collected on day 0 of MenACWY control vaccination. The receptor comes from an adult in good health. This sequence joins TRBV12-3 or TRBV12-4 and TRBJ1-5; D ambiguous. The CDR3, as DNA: TGTGCCAGCAGTTTGCCTAATCAGCCCCAGCATTTT. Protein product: CASSLPNQPQHF.